This T cell receptor beta chain comes out of a study of blood T cell repertoires in COVID-19. CDR3 length equals 13 residues. V shed 5 bases, J shed 5 bases, and the junction held 5 bases outside the gene matches. Germline V CDR1 and CDR2: MDHEN, SYDVKM. This clone was recorded once. The repertoire was sequenced with immunoSEQ multiplex PCR; TCRdb's copy has only in-frame clones and lacks some. The sample lists some 96,000 clones, around nine tenths occurring once. The sequence derives from a human donor in a cohort sampled during active COVID-19. The sample was peripheral blood. V gene TRBV28 combines with J gene TRBJ2-7, with 8 bases lining up with TRBD1. CDR3: CASSPGQGNEQYF. In nucleotides, the CDR3 is TGTGCCAGCAGTCCCGGACAGGGCAACGAGCAGTACTTC. The entire variable domain, with the rest obtained from reference TRBV28 and TRBJ2-7, is as follows: DVKVTQSSRYLVKRTGEKVFLECVQDMDHENMFWYRQDPGLGLRLIYFSYDVKMKEKGDIPEGYSVSREKKERFSLILESASTNQTSMYLCASSPGQGNEQYFGPGTRLTVT.